This TCR beta chain originates from a study of CD4 T cells in relation to SARS-CoV-2 and coronaviruses (dated by TCRdb to the early 2020s). Looking at the study overall: The ViraFEST assay cultured PBMCs with antigen for more than nine days, then sequenced TCR beta CDR3s to find antigen-specific clonal expansions. An HIV-1 Nef peptide pool or a no-peptide culture served as the negative reference condition. Patient-derived lymphoblastoid cell lines were used to map the HLA restriction of shared crossreactive spike epitopes. Memory CD4+ T cell crossreactivity between SARS-CoV-2 and common cold coronavirus spike proteins was assessed at the TCR clonotype level in the study. The Adaptive Biotechnologies TCR-sequencing kit was used to sequence samples from a few pre-COVID donors and the naive versus memory experiments, while other data came from Illumina-based sequencing. Expansion assays from other donors in the study were sequenced with a different, Illumina-based TCR-beta assay. What the research found in general, with its limitations: Small numbers of patients and of tested TCRs limited the study. Significantly weaker SARS-CoV-2-driven expansion was shown by crossreactive clones than by monoreactive clones, consistent with antigenic imprinting. Because no donor provided both pre-pandemic and post-infection samples, tracing the source of pre-existing responses was limited. In about 61% of donors, memory CD4+ clonotypes turned up that crossrecognized SARS-CoV-2 and at least one common cold coronavirus spike. Because the crossreactivity analysis focused on spike protein, crossreactivity against other viral proteins was not assessed.

Of note for this clone: Its antigen is unknown. No base-level quality is on record; no much larger clone is a single base apart.

From the cysteine up to the phenylalanine, the CDR3 has a length of 14 residues. The DNA shown is the 42-base CDR3, in frame from base 1. Trimming removed 5 bases from V and 2 bases from J, leaving 12 bases between the germline ends. CDR1 and CDR2 (SGHAT, FQDESV) derive from the germline V gene (reference sequence). Library preparation employed the immunoSEQ multiplex PCR assay. For the original study's pipeline: During preprocessing, nonproductive sequences were discarded, as were any CDR3s that did not begin with C, did not end with F or W, or were shorter than 7 amino acids. Antigen-specific clonotypes were called with the MANAFEST web app, based on expansion relative to reference and other culture wells. A clone was considered positive if significant expansion relative to the reference culture was observed in 2 of 3 replicate wells at an FDR below 0.05. A further requirement for positive clones was significant expansion compared with all other tandem wells, along with an odds ratio above 5. CDR3 homology was measured as pairwise Levenshtein distance, computed with the stringdist R package after trimming three terminal residues from each end. Drawn from immuneACCESS, this table holds only the in-frame rearrangements with V and J called that TCRdb kept. Clones are partly lost; checked studies trace under half to an unresolved V gene and leave the rest unexplained. From that table come the V and J calls and clone size; the DNA was used to work out D and trimming. Present in this sample are 22,000 or so clones, around 75% of which were seen just once. The ten largest clonotypes hold about 12% of the sample.

CD4+ T cells from unexposed donors were collected before the COVID-19 pandemic (2011-2018). After 10 days of culture, CD4+ T cells were isolated with the EasySep CD4+ T cell isolation kit. As cell number allowed, CD4+ T cells from unexposed donors were tested for reactivity to SARS-CoV-2 S and N and to four common cold coronavirus spike pools. PBMCs were cultured at two million per well in IMDM supplemented with roughly 5% human AB serum and around 10 IU/ml IL-2. Half of the culture medium was replaced with fresh IL-2-containing medium on days 3 and 7. Each peptide culture condition was generally run in triplicate replicate wells. The leukapheresis product used for the unexposed donors was purchased from a commercial source. Ficoll-Paque PLUS gradient centrifugation was used to isolate PBMCs from either whole blood or leukapheresis product. PBMCs were either cryopreserved at -140 degrees C or used fresh in the expansion assay. The QIAamp Micro DNA Kit was used to extract genomic DNA from the CD4+ T cells.

Sequencing was done on a sample of CD4+ T cells from PBMCs, cultured in vitro. The chain is made from TRBV11-1 and TRBJ1-1; possibly the D gene is TRBD1, per 6 matching bases. The clonotype comes from a human donor in good health. The sequence in DNA is TGTGCCAGCAGCCTGGGGGGGGGCAACACTGAAGCTTTCTTT. The encoded protein is CASSLGGGNTEAFF.